Below are 4 T cell receptor beta chains sequenced from a single sample in a study of T-cell memory formation after mild COVID-19. MiXCR, run by TCRdb on the 5' RACE reads, gives a single entry per CDR3 protein. The table lists around 370,000 distinct CDR3 sequences, 20% to 25% of them singletons. Sequenced sample: PBMCs or a T cell subset sorted from them (not recorded which). The receptors come from an adult woman who had mild COVID-19 (a few samples of this study predate the infection). Cell type and time point are not known.

This clonotype was counted a few times. The chain links TRBV7-8 to TRBJ2-7, with 10 bases aligning to TRBD2. The trim removed 7 bases at V and 6 bases at J, leaving 12 bases unmatched. This CDR3 region has 15 residues. The germline CDR1 and CDR2 sequences are SGHVS and FQNEAQ. CDR3 in DNA: TGTGCCAGCACCCCCCCGAAGCGGGAGGGTAGCGAGCAGTACTTC. This sequence encodes CASTPPKREGSEQYF.

The chain combines TRBV7-9 with TRBJ1-3; tentative D call: TRBD1 (6 bases). The CDR3 length is 14 residues. CDR1 and CDR2 (germline): SEHNR, FQNEAQ (reference sequence). Trimming took 3 bases from V and 4 from J, leaving 10 bases between them. The CDR3 protein is CASSFQGTGNTIYF. The CDR3 DNA follows: TGTGCCAGCAGCTTTCAGGGGACGGGAAACACCATATATTTT.

Notes on this clonotype: Since a much larger clone is just one base distant, this may be a read error. CDR3 in amino acids: CASSLVVGPQYEQLF. The CDR3 DNA is TGTGCCAGCAGCTTGGTCGTGGGCCCCCAGTATGAGCAGTTATTC. The rearrangement uses TRBV5-5 and TRBJ2-1; D remains ambiguous. The germline CDR1 and CDR2 sequences are SGHKS and YYEKEE (reference sequence). This CDR3 has 15 residues.

This clonotype came up many times. The chain joins TRBV5-1 to TRBJ2-7, with 9 bases that match TRBD2. The V and J ends lost 1 base and 6 bases, in that order; junction bases with no gene match: 2. In germline, CDR1 is SGHRS, CDR2 YFSETQ. CDR3 length equals 13 residues. The CDR3 DNA is TGCGCCAGCAGCTTGTGGCGGGAGGGCGAGCAGTACTTC. Translated: CASSLWREGEQYF.